This T cell receptor beta chain was recorded in a study of CD8 T cells in Susac syndrome. Germline V gene lookup returns CDR1 SQVTM and CDR2 ANQGSEA. V gave up 7 bases and J gave up 0 bases, with 18 bases separating them. The CDR3 totals 15 residues. Random-hexamer reverse transcription was applied to about 0.5 to 1 ug RNA. Via MiXCR, TCRdb re-called the immunoSEQ multiplex PCR reads, giving one row per CDR3 protein. Among 250,000 to 300,000 distinct CDR3 sequences, roughly 85% were seen once, and the ten largest hold 0.2% to 0.25%. The rearrangement joins TRBV29-1 to TRBJ1-1, with a possible D match to TRBD1 (5 bases). The TCR originated in a human donor with multiple sclerosis. The sample comprised CD8+ T cells from PBMCs. DNA of the CDR3: TGCAGCGCCGTGGGTGTCGAGGGGATGAACACTGAAGCTTTCTTT. Its protein is CSAVGVEGMNTEAFF.